The clone carrying this T cell receptor beta chain was counted a few times. Its target is unknown. The study ran its PCR with 60 Vbeta and 13 Jbeta primers. Using immunoSEQ multiplex PCR, the repertoire was profiled, and TCRdb retains in-frame clones only, with some absent. The data show about 110,000 clones, around 83% seen once. These data come from a study of cytomegalovirus exposure and HLA in healthy donors. Findings of the study overall: It was assumed in the presence/absence analyses that sequencing depth was roughly uniform across donors. The study put about 180 TCR beta chains on its list as cytomegalovirus-associated. Most TCR beta V segments were productive about 87% or about 30% of the time in an earlier analysis.

The junction had 6 bases not matched to a gene; V was cut back by 3 bases and J by 5 bases. The V gene's germline CDR1 is LNHDA and CDR2 SQIVND (reference sequence). The CDR3 length is 14 residues. The rearrangement uses TRBV19 and TRBJ1-2; 7 nucleotides agree with TRBD1. Material: PBMCs. The origin of this receptor is a man aged 25-45 years in good health and CMV-seropositive. CDR3 in amino acids: CASSITGDLYGYTF. In DNA, the CDR3 is TGTGCCAGTAGTATTACAGGGGATCTTTATGGCTACACCTTC.